The T cell receptor (beta chain) under discussion was sequenced for a study of blood T cell repertoires in COVID-19. In its sample, this clone was seen a few times. Losses at the gene ends were 7 bases for V and 2 bases for J; bases not matched to a gene: 7. CDR3 length: 13 residues. CDR1 is GTSNPN and CDR2 is SVGIG in the germline V gene (reference sequence). This table comes from immunoSEQ multiplex PCR, and its TCRdb copy is limited to in-frame clones, with some not included. The profile covers about 88,000 clones, with roughly nine tenths appearing a single time and 1.5% to 2% taken by the ten largest.

The clonotype was recovered from a man aged 60-69 years with acute or convalescent COVID-19. The chain is built from TRBV30 and TRBJ2-7; TRBD2 matches 8 bases. The specimen was peripheral blood. The CDR3 DNA reads as TGTGCCTACGGCGGGGGGACCGCCTACGAGCAGTACTTC. As protein: CAYGGGTAYEQYF.